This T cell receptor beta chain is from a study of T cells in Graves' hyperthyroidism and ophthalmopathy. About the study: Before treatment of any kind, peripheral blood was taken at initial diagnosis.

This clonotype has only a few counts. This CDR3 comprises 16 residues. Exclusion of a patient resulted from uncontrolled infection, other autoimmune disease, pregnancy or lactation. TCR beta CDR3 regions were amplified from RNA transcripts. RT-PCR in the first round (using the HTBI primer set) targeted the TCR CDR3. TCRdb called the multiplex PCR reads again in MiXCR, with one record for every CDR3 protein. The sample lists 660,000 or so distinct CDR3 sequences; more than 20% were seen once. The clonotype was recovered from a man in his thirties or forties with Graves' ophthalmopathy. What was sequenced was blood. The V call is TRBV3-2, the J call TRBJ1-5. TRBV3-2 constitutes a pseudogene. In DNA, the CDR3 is TGTGCCAGCGGTCTCCCAGAGCTATATAGCAATCAGCCCCAGCATTTT. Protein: CASGLPELYSNQPQHF.